This T cell receptor beta chain was sequenced during a study of blood T cell repertoires in COVID-19. In the study overall: The cDNA or gDNA used as material had been derived from T cells, B-cell-depleted T cells, or PBMCs.

Under the authors' procedure: Quantification of nucleated cells was approximated via reference gene primer amplification. Sequencing used immunoSEQ multiplex PCR; TCRdb keeps in-frame clones, though not all of them. The V and J calls and the clone size are those of that table, but D and trimming were determined from the DNA. The sample consists of around 250,000 clones, roughly 82% of them appearing once. Trimming took 0 bases from V and 4 from J, leaving 11 bases between them. Germline-derived CDR1 and CDR2 are MNHEY and SVGAGI. This CDR3 region has 15 residues. This chain connects TRBV6-5 to TRBJ2-3; D gene ambiguous. The sample consisted of peripheral blood. The origin of this receptor is a man of 80 years or more with acute or convalescent COVID-19. This CDR3 reads CASSYSHSRPDTQYF. In nucleotides, the CDR3 is TGTGCCAGCAGTTACTCGCACAGCCGGCCAGATACGCAGTATTTT.